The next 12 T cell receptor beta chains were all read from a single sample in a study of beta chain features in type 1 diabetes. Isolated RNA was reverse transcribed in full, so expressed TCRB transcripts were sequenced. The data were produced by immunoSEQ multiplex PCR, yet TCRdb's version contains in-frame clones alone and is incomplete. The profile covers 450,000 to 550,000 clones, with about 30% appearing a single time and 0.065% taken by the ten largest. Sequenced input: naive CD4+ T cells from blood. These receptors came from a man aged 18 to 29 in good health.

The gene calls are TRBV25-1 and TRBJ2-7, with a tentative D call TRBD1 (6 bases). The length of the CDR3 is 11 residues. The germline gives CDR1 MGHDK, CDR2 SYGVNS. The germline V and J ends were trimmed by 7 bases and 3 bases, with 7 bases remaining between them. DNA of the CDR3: TGTGCCAGCACACAGGGCTACGAGCAGTACTTC. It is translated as CASTQGYEQYF.

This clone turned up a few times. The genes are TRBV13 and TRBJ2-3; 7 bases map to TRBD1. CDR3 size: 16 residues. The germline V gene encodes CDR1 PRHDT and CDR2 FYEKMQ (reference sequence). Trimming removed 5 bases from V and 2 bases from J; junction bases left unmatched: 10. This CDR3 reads CASSTTGTFSTDTQYF. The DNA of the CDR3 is TGTGCCAGCAGCACGACAGGGACGTTTTCCACAGATACGCAGTATTTT.

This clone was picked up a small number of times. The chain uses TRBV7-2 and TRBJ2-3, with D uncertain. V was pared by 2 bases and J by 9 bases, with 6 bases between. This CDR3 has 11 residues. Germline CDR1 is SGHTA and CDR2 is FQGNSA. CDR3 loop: CASSLLDTQYF. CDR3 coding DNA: TGTGCCAGCAGCTTACTAGACACGCAGTATTTT.

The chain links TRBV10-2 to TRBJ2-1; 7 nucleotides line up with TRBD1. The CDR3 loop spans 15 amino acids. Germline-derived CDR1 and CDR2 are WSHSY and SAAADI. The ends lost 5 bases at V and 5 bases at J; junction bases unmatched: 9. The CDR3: CASSRTGTSNNEQFF. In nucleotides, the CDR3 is TGCGCCAGCAGTAGGACAGGAACTTCTAACAATGAGCAGTTCTTC.

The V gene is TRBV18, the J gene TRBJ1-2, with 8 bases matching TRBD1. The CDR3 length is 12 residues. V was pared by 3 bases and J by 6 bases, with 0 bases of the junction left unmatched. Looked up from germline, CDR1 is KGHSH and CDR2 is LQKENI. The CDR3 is CASSPTGDGYTF. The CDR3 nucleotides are TGTGCCAGCTCACCGACAGGGGATGGCTACACCTTC.

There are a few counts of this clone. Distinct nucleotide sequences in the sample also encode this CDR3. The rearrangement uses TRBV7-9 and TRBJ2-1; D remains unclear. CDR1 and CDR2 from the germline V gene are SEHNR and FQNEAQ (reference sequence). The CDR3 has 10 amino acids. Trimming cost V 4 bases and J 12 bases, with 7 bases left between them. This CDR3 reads CASSSVGQFF. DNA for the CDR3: TGTGCCAGCAGCTCTGTAGGGCAGTTCTTC.

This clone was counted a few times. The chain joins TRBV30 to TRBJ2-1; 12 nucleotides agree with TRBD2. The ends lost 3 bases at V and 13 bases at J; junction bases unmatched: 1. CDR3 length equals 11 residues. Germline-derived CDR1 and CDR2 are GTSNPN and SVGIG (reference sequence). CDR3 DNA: TGTGCCTGGAGGACTAGCGGGAGCCAGTTCTTC. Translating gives CAWRTSGSQFF.

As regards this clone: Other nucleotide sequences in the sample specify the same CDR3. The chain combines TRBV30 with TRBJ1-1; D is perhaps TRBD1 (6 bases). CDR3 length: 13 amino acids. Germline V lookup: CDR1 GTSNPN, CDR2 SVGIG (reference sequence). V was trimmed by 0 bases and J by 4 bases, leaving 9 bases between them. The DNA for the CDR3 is TGTGCCTGGAGTGTCCAGGGGACCACTGAAGCTTTCTTT. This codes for CAWSVQGTTEAFF.

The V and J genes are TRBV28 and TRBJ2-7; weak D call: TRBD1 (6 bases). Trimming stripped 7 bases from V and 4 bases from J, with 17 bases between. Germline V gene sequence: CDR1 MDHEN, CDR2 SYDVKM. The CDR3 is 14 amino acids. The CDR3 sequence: CASTSPGERYEQYF. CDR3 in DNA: TGTGCCAGCACCTCTCCAGGGGAAAGGTACGAGCAGTACTTC.

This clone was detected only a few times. This chain's CDR3 is CASSPGLNTEAFF. In nucleotides, the CDR3 is TGTGCCAGCTCACCAGGGTTGAACACTGAAGCTTTCTTT. The V and J genes are TRBV18 and TRBJ1-1; no clear D gene. In germline, CDR1 is KGHSH, CDR2 LQKENI. V was cut by 2 bases and J by 0 bases, with 4 bases left in between. This CDR3 is 13 amino acids long.

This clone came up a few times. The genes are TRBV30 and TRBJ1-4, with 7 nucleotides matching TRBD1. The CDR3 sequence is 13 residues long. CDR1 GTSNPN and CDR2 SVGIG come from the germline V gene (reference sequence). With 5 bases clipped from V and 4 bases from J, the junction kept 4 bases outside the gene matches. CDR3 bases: TGTGCCTGGGAGGGACAGTATAATGAAAAACTGTTTTTT. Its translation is CAWEGQYNEKLFF.

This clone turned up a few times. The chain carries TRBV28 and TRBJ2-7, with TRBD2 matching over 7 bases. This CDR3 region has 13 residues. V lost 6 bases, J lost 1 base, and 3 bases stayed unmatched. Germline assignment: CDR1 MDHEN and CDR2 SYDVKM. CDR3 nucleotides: TGTGCCAGCAGGGCTAGCGGATCCTACGAGCAGTACTTC. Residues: CASRASGSYEQYF.